The 25 T cell receptor beta chains below come from one sample, sequenced in a study of cytomegalovirus exposure and HLA in healthy donors. PCR used 60 Vbeta primers and 13 Jbeta primers. The assay was immunoSEQ multiplex PCR, and TCRdb's table has in-frame clones only and misses some. The table shows tens of thousands of clones, with over 75% occurring only once. Sequencing input: PBMCs. All receptors come from a man aged 45-60 years in good health and CMV-seronegative.

This chain connects TRBV28 to TRBJ1-3; D is possibly TRBD1 (6 bases). There are 14 residues in the CDR3. V was trimmed by 8 bases and J by 2 bases, leaving 13 bases between them. In germline, CDR1 is MDHEN, CDR2 SYDVKM. This chain's CDR3 is CASSRGGAGNTIYF. CDR3 coding DNA: TGTGCCAGCTCAAGGGGGGGGGCTGGAAACACCATATATTTT.

The chain joins TRBV7-9 to TRBJ2-3, with D perhaps matching TRBD2 (6 bases). The CDR3 contains 19 residues. Germline V gene lookup returns CDR1 SEHNR and CDR2 FQNEAQ (reference sequence). V dropped 0 bases and J dropped 6 bases, with 25 bases sitting between them. The CDR3 is CASSLAMGPASVGLDTQYF. In DNA form, the CDR3 reads TGTGCCAGCAGCTTAGCCATGGGTCCTGCTAGCGTTGGTTTGGATACGCAGTATTTT. The full variable domain, its missing parts supplied by reference TRBV7-9 and TRBJ2-3, is DTGVSQNPRHKITKRGQNVTFRCDPISEHNRLYWYRQTLGQGPEFLTYFQNEAQLEKSRLLSDRFSAERPKGSFSTLEIQRTEQGDSAMYLCASSLAMGPASVGLDTQYFGPGTRLTVL.

The V gene is TRBV5-4, the J gene TRBJ1-2; 7 positions agree with TRBD1. Germline V gene lookup returns CDR1 SGHNT and CDR2 YYREEE (reference sequence). With V trimmed by 7 bases and J by 4 bases, 10 bases remained unmatched. The CDR3 is 14 amino acids. CDR3 DNA: TGTGCCAGCTCCTTCTCCGGGACAGTCTATGGCTACACCTTC. This gives the protein CASSFSGTVYGYTF.

The chain uses TRBV7-3 and TRBJ2-5, with 8 bases fitting TRBD2. With V trimmed by 4 bases and J by 7 bases, 11 bases remained unmatched. The CDR3 has 15 residues. Looked up from germline, CDR1 is SGHTA and CDR2 is FQGTGA. CDR3 amino acids: CASSSSPGLEGTQYF. CDR3 bases: TGTGCCAGCAGCTCTTCGCCGGGACTAGAGGGGACCCAGTACTTC.

The chain employs TRBV6-6 and TRBJ2-7, with D tentatively TRBD2 (6 bases). The V gene lost 6 bases and the J gene lost 2 bases, with 8 bases spanning the gap. Germline-derived CDR1 and CDR2 are MNHNY and SVGAGI (reference sequence). The CDR3 is made up of 12 amino acids. The CDR3: CASSGSTYEQYF. CDR3 nucleotide sequence: TGTGCCAGCAGCGGGAGTACCTACGAGCAGTACTTC.

The chain is built from TRBV6-5 and TRBJ1-1; unclear D gene. The CDR3 is made up of 15 amino acids. V was pared by 5 bases and J by 1 base, with 14 bases between. Looked up from germline, CDR1 is MNHEY and CDR2 is SVGAGI. The CDR3 reads CASSRIAGWNTEAFF. The CDR3 bases are TGTGCCAGCAGTCGAATTGCGGGGTGGAACACTGAAGCTTTCTTT.

In DNA, the CDR3 is TGTGCCAGTAGTCCGGAGAGGGTTGGTAATGAAAAACTGTTTTTT. It encodes CASSPERVGNEKLFF. V is TRBV19 and J is TRBJ1-4; D unresolved. Germline assignment: CDR1 LNHDA and CDR2 SQIVND (reference sequence). V lost 5 bases and J 4 bases, leaving 14 bases between the germline ends. The CDR3 sequence is 15 residues long.

The chain is built from TRBV4-3 and TRBJ2-1, with D perhaps TRBD1 (6 bases). The germline V gene has CDR1 LGHNA and CDR2 YSLEER. This CDR3 has 13 amino acids. V lost 0 bases, J lost 9 bases, and 9 bases lay in between. In DNA form, the CDR3 reads TGCGCCAGCAGCCAAGACAGGGGCCGTGAGCAGTTCTTC. Amino acids: CASSQDRGREQFF.

CDR3 DNA sequence: TGTGCCAGCAGCCCAACCGCCGGGAATGAGCAGTTCTTC. It yields the protein CASSPTAGNEQFF. The chain is built from TRBV7-3 and TRBJ2-1, with D uncertain. CDR1 is SGHTA and CDR2 is FQGTGA in the germline V gene. Trimming shortened V by 5 bases and J by 7 bases, and 12 bases separated the two germline ends. The CDR3 contains 13 residues.

The chain joins TRBV27 to TRBJ2-7; 15 positions match TRBD2. This CDR3 has 17 amino acids. CDR1 is MNHEY, CDR2 SMNVEV, per germline (reference sequence). J lost 4 bases, V lost 5 bases, and 9 bases had no gene match. For the CDR3, the DNA is TGTGCCAGCAGTCCCAGGGGACTAGCGGGAGGATGGTACGAGCAGTACTTC. Translation: CASSPRGLAGGWYEQYF.

CDR3 in amino acids: CASSLTGRNEAFF. The DNA for the CDR3 is TGCGCCAGCAGCTTGACAGGGAGAAATGAAGCTTTCTTT. This rearrangement joins TRBV5-1 to TRBJ1-1, with D perhaps TRBD1 (6 bases). The V gene's germline CDR1 is SGHRS and CDR2 YFSETQ. Trimming stripped 1 base from V and 7 bases from J, with 11 bases between. The CDR3 is made up of 13 amino acids.

The rearrangement uses TRBV2 and TRBJ1-5; D is ambiguous. The CDR3 runs 12 residues. V lost 7 bases to trimming and J lost 3 bases, with 7 bases between them. Germline assignment: CDR1 SNHLY and CDR2 FYNNEI. This CDR3 is CASTRSNQPQHF. The CDR3 DNA reads as TGTGCCAGCACCCGGTCCAATCAGCCCCAGCATTTT.

The chain employs TRBV27 and TRBJ1-1, with D perhaps TRBD1 (6 bases). The V gene's germline CDR1 is MNHEY and CDR2 SMNVEV (reference sequence). The CDR3 is 15 residues long. V lost 0 bases to trimming and J lost 1 base, with 9 bases between them. The CDR3 sequence is CASSLSRTANTEAFF. The CDR3 nucleotides are TGTGCCAGCAGTTTATCTCGGACAGCGAACACTGAAGCTTTCTTT.

The V call is TRBV9, the J call TRBJ2-7; D ambiguous. The V gene's germline CDR1 is SGDLS and CDR2 YYNGEE. This CDR3 region has 14 residues. Trimming pared 1 base from V and 0 bases from J, leaving 8 bases between. The CDR3 DNA is TGTGCCAGCAGCGTAAGCGCCTCCTCCTACGAGCAGTACTTC. Its translation: CASSVSASSYEQYF.

The J gene is TRBJ2-3, the V gene TRBV7-2, with 10 bases identical to TRBD1. The germline V gene encodes CDR1 SGHTA and CDR2 FQGNSA. With V trimmed by 0 bases and J by 1 base, 4 bases remained unmatched. This CDR3 comprises 17 residues. The CDR3 DNA is TGTGCCAGCAGCTTAGCGGGGACAGGGGCTGGCACAGATACGCAGTATTTT. Encoded protein: CASSLAGTGAGTDTQYF. Looking up the rest from reference TRBV7-2 and TRBJ2-3 gives the full variable domain: GAGVSQSPSNKVTEKGKDVELRCDPISGHTALYWYRQSLGQGLEFLIYFQGNSAPDKSGLPSDRFSAERTGGSVSTLTIQRTQQEDSAVYLCASSLAGTGAGTDTQYFGPGTRLTVL.

The rearrangement uses TRBV2 and TRBJ1-4; 8 nucleotides align to TRBD1. Trimming cost V 6 bases and J 8 bases; bases outside gene matches: 8. The CDR3 runs to 14 residues. Germline V gene lookup returns CDR1 SNHLY and CDR2 FYNNEI. CDR3 amino acids: CASRETGEDEKLFF. CDR3 coding DNA: TGTGCCAGCAGGGAGACAGGGGAAGACGAAAAACTGTTTTTT.

This clone has a single count. The genes are TRBV28 and TRBJ1-2, with TRBD1 as a possible D gene (6 bases). V was shortened by 4 bases and J by 6 bases, with 12 bases between the two germline ends. Germline V CDR1 and CDR2: MDHEN, SYDVKM. This CDR3 comprises 13 residues. CDR3 nucleotides: TGTGCCAGCAGTTCTCAGGGGCCGAATGGCTACACCTTC. Its translation is CASSSQGPNGYTF.

V is TRBV6-1 and J is TRBJ1-5; D may be TRBD1 (5 bases). The V end lost 5 bases, the J end lost 5 bases, and 10 bases lay between the germline ends. Germline assignment: CDR1 MNHNS and CDR2 SASEGT. CDR3 length: 13 amino acids. The CDR3: CASSMQGDQPQHF. The DNA for the CDR3 is TGTGCCAGCAGTATGCAGGGTGATCAGCCCCAGCATTTT.

This chain uses TRBV29-1 with TRBJ2-3, with D possibly being TRBD2 (6 bases). CDR3 length equals 11 residues. Germline-derived CDR1 and CDR2 are SQVTM and ANQGSEA. Trimming pared 7 bases from V and 3 bases from J, leaving 8 bases between. The CDR3 bases are TGCAGCGGCGGAGGGACAGATACGCAGTATTTT. It encodes CSGGGTDTQYF.

V gene TRBV5-1 combines with J gene TRBJ2-5; 11 nucleotides line up with TRBD2. Per the germline V gene, CDR1 is SGHRS and CDR2 is YFSETQ. The CDR3 consists of 17 residues. The J segment lost 3 bases and the V segment lost 4 bases, leaving 11 bases of the junction unmatched. The CDR3 region is CASSQLPVTSGEETQYF. CDR3 sequence (DNA): TGCGCCAGCAGCCAATTGCCAGTGACTAGCGGGGAAGAGACCCAGTACTTC.

The chain carries TRBV27 and TRBJ2-4; unclear D gene. V lost 8 bases to trimming and J lost 0 bases, with 11 bases between them. CDR1 is MNHEY and CDR2 is SMNVEV in the germline V gene (reference sequence). The CDR3 spans 14 residues. The CDR3 region has the DNA TGTGCCAGCTCTGCGGTTTTAGCCAAAAACATTCAGTACTTC. It yields the protein CASSAVLAKNIQYF.

The V gene is TRBV19, the J gene TRBJ2-7; 8 bases agree with TRBD2. The germline V gene encodes CDR1 LNHDA and CDR2 SQIVND (reference sequence). The J segment lost 3 bases and the V segment lost 2 bases, leaving 3 bases of the junction unmatched. This CDR3 is built from 14 residues. The chain's CDR3 is CASSITSGHYEQYF. Written as DNA, the CDR3 is TGTGCCAGTAGTATAACTAGCGGACACTACGAGCAGTACTTC.

The chain carries TRBV7-2 and TRBJ2-4; a possible D gene is TRBD2 (6 bases). Trimming removed 9 bases from V and 0 bases from J, with 12 bases in between. The CDR3 contains 14 residues. The germline V gene encodes CDR1 SGHTA and CDR2 FQGNSA. The CDR3: CASKGGAAKNIQYF. CDR3 nucleotides: TGTGCCAGTAAGGGCGGGGCAGCCAAAAACATTCAGTACTTC.

There are a few counts of this clone. V usage is TRBV7-9 and J usage is TRBJ1-2; no definite D call. V was clipped by 2 bases and J by 8 bases, with 9 bases between them. CDR1 is SEHNR and CDR2 is FQNEAQ in the germline V gene (reference sequence). This CDR3 comprises 12 residues. The CDR3 spells CASSLSIEGYTF. DNA for the CDR3: TGTGCCAGCAGCTTATCCATCGAGGGCTACACCTTC.

The chain's CDR3 is CAITAGQGARNYGYTF. CDR3 nucleotide sequence: TGTGCCATCACAGCGGGACAGGGGGCCCGTAACTATGGCTACACCTTC. The V and J genes are TRBV10-3 and TRBJ1-2, with 12 bases matching TRBD1. The CDR3 is 16 amino acids. Germline CDR1 ENHRY, CDR2 SYGVKD. V lost 7 bases and J lost 1; bases outside the gene matches: 7.